This entry lists 4 T cell receptor beta chains sequenced from one sample in a study of shared clonotypes between healthy human individuals. Only in-frame clones appear in the TCRdb table, and some are missing; sequencing was by immunoSEQ multiplex PCR. The table has about 560,000 clones, around three quarters seen once. Input material: PBMCs. The receptors originated from a woman aged 40 to 55 in good health. Some clones in this sample may be carry-over from other donors' samples.

This chain connects TRBV7-2 to TRBJ2-1; 8 bases fit TRBD2. Germline assignment: CDR1 SGHTA and CDR2 FQGNSA. The CDR3 is made up of 17 amino acids. V lost 6 bases and J lost 9; bases outside the gene matches: 19. CDR3 loop: CASSLSRSGSLMGEQFF. The CDR3 DNA follows: TGTGCCAGCAGTCTAAGTCGAAGCGGGAGTCTTATGGGTGAGCAGTTCTTC. The variable domain in full, completed from reference TRBV7-2 and TRBJ2-1, reads GAGVSQSPSNKVTEKGKDVELRCDPISGHTALYWYRQSLGQGLEFLIYFQGNSAPDKSGLPSDRFSAERTGGSVSTLTIQRTQQEDSAVYLCASSLSRSGSLMGEQFFGPGTRLTVL.

The rearrangement uses TRBV11-2 and TRBJ2-1; tentative D call: TRBD1 (6 bases). Trimming removed 1 base at V and 6 bases at J, with 13 bases between. Germline loops: CDR1 SGHAT, CDR2 FQNNGV. This CDR3 has 15 residues. This CDR3 reads CASSLVHRVFNEQFF. CDR3 in DNA: TGTGCCAGCAGCTTAGTACACAGGGTCTTCAATGAGCAGTTCTTC.

This chain connects TRBV30 to TRBJ2-1; 8 bases match TRBD2. V trimming: 4 bases; J trimming: 0 bases; junction bases outside the gene matches: 2. This CDR3 is built from 14 residues. Germline V gene lookup returns CDR1 GTSNPN and CDR2 SVGIG (reference sequence). The CDR3 sequence: CAWKRESSYNEQFF. As DNA, the CDR3 is TGTGCCTGGAAGCGGGAGAGCTCCTACAATGAGCAGTTCTTC.

V gene TRBV4-3 combines with J gene TRBJ2-3; D is ambiguous. The CDR3 length is 13 residues. Between the trimmed V and J ends, which lost 2 bases and 4 bases, there was a span of 7 bases. The germline V gene encodes CDR1 LGHNA and CDR2 YSLEER. CDR3 amino acids: CASSQNPSDTQYF. The CDR3 bases are TGCGCCAGCAGCCAAAACCCCTCAGATACGCAGTATTTT.